What follows is one T cell receptor beta chain and its context. The protocol was immunoSEQ multiplex PCR, while the TCRdb copy is restricted to in-frame clones and leaves out a portion. This table has over 60,000 clones, more than 75% appearing once. These data are taken from a study of blood T cell repertoires in COVID-19. This CDR3 contains 16 residues. The V segment lost 6 bases and the J segment 6 bases; nucleotides outside the gene matches: 14. CDR1 and CDR2 from the germline V gene are SNHLY and FYNNEI. V and J are TRBV2 and TRBJ1-2; 9 nucleotides agree with TRBD1. This clonotype was obtained from a human donor in a cohort sampled during active COVID-19. The specimen sequenced was peripheral blood. The CDR3 loop is CASRRDSPRTGDGYTF. The CDR3 region has the DNA TGTGCCAGCAGACGCGACTCGCCACGGACAGGGGATGGCTACACCTTC.